This TCR beta chain was sequenced for a study of blood T cell repertoires in COVID-19. Residents of about two dozen US areas, aged roughly 18 to 95 years, made up the participants. Sequenced by immunoSEQ multiplex PCR; TCRdb stores in-frame clones only, minus some. The profile shows under 300,000 clones, over 80% of them singletons. CDR1 WNHNN and CDR2 SYGVQD come from the germline V gene (reference sequence). The CDR3 is made up of 15 amino acids. V dropped 6 bases and J dropped 2 bases, with 14 bases sitting between them. This chain connects TRBV10-1 to TRBJ1-5, with D perhaps matching TRBD1 (6 bases). The sample was PBMCs or T cells enriched from blood (not recorded which). This receptor was identified in a woman between 40 and 55 years old who had been exposed to COVID-19. The CDR3 loop is CASRTRGKGNQPQHF. In nucleotides, the CDR3 is TGCGCCAGCAGGACCAGGGGAAAAGGCAATCAGCCCCAGCATTTT.